This T cell receptor (beta chain) appears in the sequencing data of a study of CD8 T cells in ankylosing spondylitis. Study-wide findings and caveats: Reportedly, matched ankylosing spondylitis synovial fluid was significantly enriched for disease-linked clones. It appeared that ankylosing spondylitis blood was characterized by a TCR beta motif of about eight highly homologous variants. Earlier studies detected some motif variants in reactive arthritis synovial fluid and blood.

Libraries of TCR beta came from quantitative 5'-RACE with molecular barcodes. TCRdb reanalysed the 5' RACE reads using MiXCR and keeps one entry per CDR3 protein. This table holds approximately 540,000 distinct CDR3 sequences, 10% to 15% found once. Notes on this clonotype: What it recognizes is unknown.

Sequenced material: blood, either unsorted or a sorted T cell fraction (not recorded which). This sequence was found in a male donor with ankylosing spondylitis.

CDR3 amino acids: CASSQGRGDRGGETQYF. DNA for the CDR3: TGTGCCAGCAGCCAAGGAAGGGGGGACAGGGGGGGAGAGACCCAGTACTTC. J is TRBJ2-5 and V is TRBV3-1; 11 bases line up with TRBD1. Unmatched junction bases numbered 8, after V lost 1 base and J lost 4 bases. The CDR3 has 17 amino acids. The germline CDR1 and CDR2 sequences are LGHDT and YNNKEL (reference sequence).